These 21 T cell receptor beta chains originate from one sample sequenced in a study of cytomegalovirus exposure and HLA in healthy donors. Researchers ran the PCR with 60 Vbeta and 13 Jbeta primers. The assay was immunoSEQ multiplex PCR, and TCRdb's table has in-frame clones only and misses some. The table lists some 80,000 clones, with 1% to 1.4% in the top ten. The source material was PBMCs. These receptors all come from a woman aged 25 to 39 in good health and CMV-seronegative.

This chain links TRBV9 with TRBJ2-5, with D perhaps matching TRBD2 (6 bases). The CDR3 is 14 residues long. With 0 bases removed from V and 3 bases from J, the gap between germline ends came to 9 bases. Germline CDR1 and CDR2: SGDLS and YYNGEE. The CDR3, as DNA: TGTGCCAGCAGCGTAGTGCCGGGGGAAGAGACCCAGTACTTC. Amino acids: CASSVVPGEETQYF. Using reference TRBV9 and TRBJ2-5 for the parts outside the CDR3, the full variable domain is DSGVTQTPKHLITATGQRVTLRCSPRSGDLSVYWYQQSLDQGLQFLIQYYNGEERAKGNILERFSAQQFPDLHSELNLSSLELGDSALYFCASSVVPGEETQYFGPGTRLLVL.

The chain employs TRBV2 and TRBJ2-3, with D tentatively TRBD2 (5 bases). Trimming cost V 4 bases and J 10 bases, with 12 bases left between them. Germline CDR1 reads SNHLY; CDR2 reads FYNNEI. CDR3 size: 12 residues. CDR3 sequence reads: CASSVNLGAQYF. The DNA of the CDR3 is TGTGCCAGCAGTGTTAACCTGGGAGCGCAGTATTTT.

The gene calls are TRBV4-1 and TRBJ1-2; possible D gene TRBD1, 6 bases. V dropped 3 bases and J dropped 4 bases, with 15 bases sitting between them. Germline-derived CDR1 and CDR2 are MGHRA and YSYEKL. The CDR3 covers 15 residues. The DNA for the CDR3 is TGCGCCAGCAGCCATGGGGGGGCCCCTGGCTATGGCTACACCTTC. This translates into CASSHGGAPGYGYTF.

As to this clone: Other DNA sequences in this sample translate to the same CDR3. This chain uses TRBV7-9 with TRBJ1-1; tentative D call: TRBD1 (5 bases). Deletions cut 2 bases from V and 1 base from J, with 5 bases between. This CDR3 comprises 13 residues. Germline CDR1 reads SEHNR; CDR2 reads FQNEAQ (reference sequence). This CDR3 is CASSLTGNTEAFF. The CDR3 DNA is TGTGCCAGCAGCTTAACAGGGAACACTGAAGCTTTCTTT.

The rearrangement uses TRBV29-1 and TRBJ2-7; D perhaps matches TRBD1 (6 bases). The CDR3 extends over 13 amino acids. Germline CDR1 and CDR2: SQVTM and ANQGSEA. V lost 8 bases and J 7 bases, leaving 21 bases between the germline ends. CDR3: CSPQGYVVREQYF. CDR3 nucleotides: TGCAGCCCCCAGGGGTACGTTGTGAGGGAGCAGTACTTC.

V usage is TRBV5-4 and J usage is TRBJ2-6; TRBD2 aligns across 10 bases. The CDR3 has 17 residues. V lost 1 base to trimming and J lost 3 bases; unmatched junction nucleotides: 4. The germline V gene has CDR1 SGHNT and CDR2 YYREEE (reference sequence). Here the CDR3 reads CASSLSGGAYGANVLTF. The CDR3 region has the DNA TGTGCCAGCAGCTTGAGCGGGGGGGCCTATGGGGCCAACGTCCTGACTTTC.

This chain uses TRBV30 with TRBJ2-2; D might be TRBD1 (5 bases). The CDR3 runs 13 residues. Germline CDR1 and CDR2: GTSNPN and SVGIG (reference sequence). Trimming cost V 5 bases and J 7 bases, with 14 bases left between them. The CDR3 sequence: CAWEEQGGGELFF. Written as DNA, the CDR3 is TGTGCCTGGGAAGAGCAGGGTGGCGGGGAGCTGTTTTTT.

The rearrangement uses TRBV19 and TRBJ2-5; D possibly corresponds to TRBD1 (5 bases). Trimming took off 3 bases at V and 5 bases at J, with 13 bases between the two ends. The CDR3 has 14 amino acids. The germline gives CDR1 LNHDA, CDR2 SQIVND (reference sequence). The CDR3 nucleotides are TGTGCCAGTAGTATGGGATCGGCAGGGGAGACCCAGTACTTC. Its translation: CASSMGSAGETQYF. The variable domain in full, with the rest retrieved from reference TRBV19 and TRBJ2-5, is DGGITQSPKYLFRKEGQNVTLSCEQNLNHDAMYWYRQDPGQGLRLIYYSQIVNDFQKGDIAEGYSVSREKKESFPLTVTSAQKNPTAFYLCASSMGSAGETQYFGPGTRLLVL.

This chain joins TRBV18 and TRBJ2-5, with 9 nucleotides matching TRBD2. The V and J ends lost 5 bases and 4 bases, in that order; junction bases with no gene match: 5. The CDR3 has 14 residues. The V gene's germline CDR1 is KGHSH and CDR2 LQKENI. The CDR3 region is CASSMLAGRETQYF. CDR3 in DNA: TGTGCCAGCTCAATGCTAGCGGGACGAGAGACCCAGTACTTC.

The rearrangement joins TRBV30 to TRBJ2-3; D perhaps matches TRBD2 (6 bases). Trimming pared 0 bases from V and 0 bases from J, leaving 13 bases between. This CDR3 has 16 amino acids. Germline V CDR1 and CDR2: GTSNPN, SVGIG (reference sequence). The DNA for the CDR3 is TGTGCCTGGAGTGTCGGGAGTCGGGCTAGCACAGATACGCAGTATTTT. It codes for CAWSVGSRASTDTQYF.

V is TRBV7-9 and J is TRBJ2-7; 9 nucleotides line up with TRBD1. The V gene's germline CDR1 is SEHNR and CDR2 FQNEAQ (reference sequence). The CDR3 has 15 residues. The trim removed 5 bases at V and 4 bases at J, leaving 9 bases unmatched. The CDR3 loop reads CASSQRQGGIYEQYF. DNA of the CDR3: TGTGCCAGCAGCCAAAGACAGGGGGGCATATACGAGCAGTACTTC.

A word on this clone: The sample carries other DNA sequences with the same CDR3. The CDR3 nucleotides are TGTGCCAGCAGTGAATTCAGGGGCAATCAGCCCCAGCATTTT. Amino acid sequence: CASSEFRGNQPQHF. The chain uses TRBV2 and TRBJ1-5, with D tentatively TRBD1 (5 bases). The length of the CDR3 is 14 residues. From germline, CDR1 is SNHLY and CDR2 FYNNEI. Trimming shortened V by 2 bases and J by 2 bases, and 7 bases separated the two germline ends. The whole variable domain, filled in from reference TRBV2 and TRBJ1-5, reads EPEVTQTPSHQVTQMGQEVILRCVPISNHLYFYWYRQILGQKVEFLVSFYNNEISEKSEIFDDQFSVERPDGSNFTLKIRSTKLEDSAMYFCASSEFRGNQPQHFGDGTRLSIL.

The DNA for the CDR3 is TGCGCCAGCAGCCATCGGGTGACGGGTTCTAGCACAGATACGCAGTATTTT. It specifies CASSHRVTGSSTDTQYF. This chain connects TRBV4-1 to TRBJ2-3, with D unclear. V was cut by 3 bases and J by 0 bases, with 16 bases left in between. Germline V lookup: CDR1 MGHRA, CDR2 YSYEKL. The CDR3 is 17 amino acids.

The V call is TRBV7-9, the J call TRBJ1-1; no clear D gene. The CDR3 has 15 residues. In germline, CDR1 is SEHNR, CDR2 FQNEAQ (reference sequence). V was shortened by 3 bases and J by 3 bases, with 14 bases between the two germline ends. The CDR3 coding sequence is TGTGCCAGCAGCTTTCCCGGAGCAGCCGACACTGAAGCTTTCTTT. It yields the protein CASSFPGAADTEAFF.

The chain uses TRBV29-1 and TRBJ1-1, with TRBD1 identical over 11 bases. The CDR3 spans 13 residues. Germline V gene data show CDR1 as SQVTM and CDR2 as ANQGSEA. Losses at the gene ends were 4 bases for V and 4 bases for J; bases not matched to a gene: 2. CDR3 sequence reads: CSVGTGGATEAFF. Here the CDR3 DNA reads TGCAGCGTTGGGACAGGGGGCGCCACTGAAGCTTTCTTT.

The rearrangement links TRBV4-1 to TRBJ1-4, with no clear D. Germline values: CDR1 MGHRA, CDR2 YSYEKL. The CDR3 is 14 residues long. V was cut by 2 bases and J by 4 bases, with 8 bases left in between. CDR3 loop: CASSQIGVNEKLFF. The CDR3 DNA follows: TGCGCCAGCAGCCAAATCGGGGTTAATGAAAAACTGTTTTTT.

CDR3 sequence (DNA): TGTGCCTGGAGATCGGTGGGGGGACAGGGGCGTGGGAACACTGAAGCTTTCTTT. The encoded protein is CAWRSVGGQGRGNTEAFF. The chain carries TRBV30 and TRBJ1-1; 10 positions agree with TRBD1. V shed 3 bases and J 1 base; nucleotides not matched to a gene: 14. Germline lookup yields CDR1 GTSNPN and CDR2 SVGIG (reference sequence). The CDR3 is 18 amino acids. The full variable domain, its missing parts supplied by reference TRBV30 and TRBJ1-1, is SQTIHQWPATLVQPVGSPLSLECTVEGTSNPNLYWYRQAAGRGLQLLFYSVGIGQISSEVPQNLSASRPQDRQFILSSKKLLLSDSGFYLCAWRSVGGQGRGNTEAFFGQGTRLTVV.

This rearrangement joins TRBV9 to TRBJ1-2, with 7 bases identical to TRBD1. The ends lost 0 bases at V and 4 bases at J; junction bases unmatched: 3. Germline CDR1 SGDLS, CDR2 YYNGEE. This CDR3 is built from 14 residues. The CDR3 loop reads CASSVAQGSYGYTF. The CDR3 coding sequence is TGTGCCAGCAGCGTAGCACAGGGGAGCTATGGCTACACCTTC.

The chain couples TRBV25-1 to TRBJ1-2; possible D gene TRBD1, 5 bases. V lost 8 bases, J lost 8 bases, and 18 bases lay in between. CDR3 length equals 13 residues. Germline V gene data show CDR1 as MGHDK and CDR2 as SYGVNS. The CDR3 sequence: CASAGDFGRGYTF. The CDR3 bases are TGTGCCAGCGCGGGGGACTTTGGAAGAGGCTACACCTTC.

The chain couples TRBV29-1 to TRBJ2-1; 13 bases are shared with TRBD2. J gave up 14 bases and V 0 bases, and 13 bases lay outside the gene matches. Germline-derived CDR1 and CDR2 are SQVTM and ANQGSEA. The CDR3 has 16 amino acids. The CDR3 region is CSVEDPKLLAGGRKFF. The CDR3 nucleotides read TGCAGCGTTGAAGATCCGAAATTACTAGCGGGAGGGAGGAAGTTCTTC.

The chain couples TRBV6-6 to TRBJ1-6; D is unresolved. Germline V gene lookup returns CDR1 MNHNY and CDR2 SVGAGI (reference sequence). V lost 4 bases, J lost 9 bases, and 7 bases lay in between. The CDR3 is 12 residues long. As DNA, the CDR3 is TGTGCCAGCAGTTGGGAGAGTTCACCCCTCCACTTT. Amino acid sequence: CASSWESSPLHF.